A single sample is the source of the 9 T cell receptor beta chains below, sequenced in a study of T cell responses to AZD1222 COVID-19 vaccine. Clones were sequenced by immunoSEQ multiplex PCR, and TCRdb holds only the in-frame ones, with some missing. The repertoire includes approximately 140,000 clones, 82% of them detected once, and about 4% sits in the top ten. Sequencing used peripheral blood, obtained on day 0 of MenACWY control vaccination. The receptors shown here come from an adult in good health.

The chain links TRBV7-2 to TRBJ2-1; perhaps TRBD2 as D (6 bases). V lost 8 bases to trimming and J lost 0 bases, with 11 bases between them. In germline, CDR1 is SGHTA, CDR2 FQGNSA. CDR3 length: 14 amino acids. CDR3 bases: TGTGCCAGCGCCCGGGACTCCTCCTACAATGAGCAGTTCTTC. Its translation is CASARDSSYNEQFF.

V usage is TRBV7-2 and J usage is TRBJ1-4; tentative D call: TRBD1 (5 bases). This CDR3 comprises 16 residues. Germline V lookup: CDR1 SGHTA, CDR2 FQGNSA. The V and J ends lost 1 base and 6 bases respectively, with 15 bases between them. CDR3 protein: CASSLGVLLGDEKLFF. CDR3 nucleotide sequence: TGTGCCAGCAGCTTAGGAGTTCTTTTGGGGGATGAAAAACTGTTTTTT.

The V call is TRBV7-3, the J call TRBJ2-2, with 9 bases identical to TRBD1. V gave up 4 bases and J gave up 6 bases; unmatched junction bases: 9. Looked up from germline, CDR1 is SGHTA and CDR2 is FQGTGA. The CDR3 consists of 16 residues. The CDR3 reads CASSSSGQGRAGELFF. CDR3 nucleotide sequence: TGTGCCAGCAGCTCGTCGGGACAGGGAAGGGCCGGGGAGCTGTTTTTT.

The chain is built from TRBV27 and TRBJ2-5; 7 bases are a match to TRBD1. In germline, CDR1 is MNHEY, CDR2 SMNVEV (reference sequence). Germline trimming cut 6 bases from V and 5 bases from J; bases unmatched to any gene: 15. This CDR3 contains 16 residues. CDR3 nucleotide sequence: TGTGCCAGCAGGGAGTTGGGGAGAGGGGGCCTGGAGACCCAGTACTTC. It is translated as CASRELGRGGLETQYF.

The chain joins TRBV7-3 to TRBJ2-3; the match to TRBD1 covers 10 bases. From germline, CDR1 is SGHTA and CDR2 FQGTGA. The CDR3 spans 15 residues. V shed 3 bases and J 5 bases; nucleotides not matched to a gene: 5. The CDR3 nucleotides read TGTGCCAGCAGCTTCGGACAGGGGGAATTAGATACGCAGTATTTT. Translated, it gives CASSFGQGELDTQYF.

In its sample, this clone is large. Different DNA sequences within this sample yield the same CDR3. J is TRBJ2-1 and V is TRBV19; no clear D. The ends were cut back, 3 bases at V and 4 bases at J, with 10 bases in the middle. CDR1 and CDR2 from the germline V gene are LNHDA and SQIVND (reference sequence). The CDR3 is 14 residues long. CDR3 in amino acids: CASSISGLYNEQFF. DNA for the CDR3: TGTGCCAGTAGTATTTCTGGTCTTTACAATGAGCAGTTCTTC.

The DNA for the CDR3 is TGTGCCAGCAGCCACGGGATCTTAACTAATGAAAAACTGTTTTTT. This sequence encodes CASSHGILTNEKLFF. V usage is TRBV6-5 and J usage is TRBJ1-4, with unresolved D. There are 15 residues in the CDR3. The germline V gene has CDR1 MNHEY and CDR2 SVGAGI. V was shortened by 6 bases and J by 1 base, with 12 bases between the two germline ends.

This clone showed up just a few times. The chain is built from TRBV7-3 and TRBJ1-2; D gene unclear. Germline CDR1 is SGHTA and CDR2 is FQGTGA. The ends were cut back, 5 bases at V and 4 bases at J, with 20 bases in the middle. The CDR3 extends over 16 amino acids. The CDR3 protein is CASSPGPWGGSYGYTF. The CDR3 DNA is TGTGCCAGCAGCCCAGGACCCTGGGGTGGGAGCTATGGCTACACCTTC.

The chain employs TRBV2 and TRBJ1-2; 9 positions agree with TRBD1. From germline, CDR1 is SNHLY and CDR2 FYNNEI. V was pared by 7 bases and J by 6 bases, with 9 bases of the junction left unmatched. The CDR3 sequence is 14 residues long. In nucleotides, the CDR3 is TGTGCCAGCATAATCGAACAGGGGGCCCATGGCTACACCTTC. This codes for CASIIEQGAHGYTF. Complete variable domain (other parts from reference TRBV2 and TRBJ1-2): EPEVTQTPSHQVTQMGQEVILRCVPISNHLYFYWYRQILGQKVEFLVSFYNNEISEKSEIFDDQFSVERPDGSNFTLKIRSTKLEDSAMYFCASIIEQGAHGYTFGSGTRLTVV.